This is a list of T cell receptor beta chains from one sample in a study of brain T cells in children with intractable seizures. The data were produced by immunoSEQ multiplex PCR, yet TCRdb's version contains in-frame clones alone and is incomplete. The sample yields some 80,000 clones, around 91% seen once. Sequenced here: peripheral blood, sampled at surgery. The receptor source for this set is a girl under 10 years old with Rasmussen encephalitis and intractable seizures. The CDR3 runs from the conserved cysteine through the conserved F or W. Fields, in order: J gene, D gene, clone size, V gene, CDR3 DNA, CDR3 protein. D genes are given only for firm matches. Size values are once, few and many counts, or a class for expanded clones, and some rows have none.

J: TRBJ2-7
D: TRBD1
size: .
V: TRBV19
DNA: TGTGCCAGTAGTAGCCTCGGGACAGGGGGTTACGAGCAGTACTTC
CDR3: CASSSLGTGGYEQYF

J: TRBJ1-2
D: .
size: .
V: TRBV5-6
DNA: TGTGCCAGCAGCTTGAATGGGGCGTCCCTCTATGGCTACACCTTC
CDR3: CASSLNGASLYGYTF

J: TRBJ2-7
D: TRBD2
size: .
V: TRBV6-5
DNA: TGTGCCAGCTGGGGACTAGCGGGAGCCTACGAGCAGTACTTC
CDR3: CASWGLAGAYEQYF

J: TRBJ1-1
D: .
size: .
V: TRBV10-3
DNA: TGTGCCATCAGTGTCCGAGGGGATGAAGCTTTCTTT
CDR3: CAISVRGDEAFF

J: TRBJ1-4
D: .
size: .
V: TRBV9
DNA: TGTGCCAGCACTTCTGCAGGATGGGGTGAAAAACTGTTTTTT
CDR3: CASTSAGWGEKLFF

J: TRBJ2-5
D: TRBD2
size: .
V: TRBV25-1
DNA: TGTGCCACGCTAGCGGGAGGATGGGGTGAGACCCAGTACTTC
CDR3: CATLAGGWGETQYF

J: TRBJ1-4
D: .
size: .
V: TRBV29-1
DNA: TGCAGCGTTGCGGGACGCCTCAATGAAAAACTGTTTTTT
CDR3: CSVAGRLNEKLFF

J: TRBJ1-3
D: .
size: .
V: TRBV6-5
DNA: TGTGCCAGCAGGTCCGCAGGGGTTCCCGGAAACACCATATATTTT
CDR3: CASRSAGVPGNTIYF

J: TRBJ1-2
D: .
size: .
V: TRBV11-2
DNA: TGTGCCAGCAGATCCGACAGCTATGGCTACACCTTC
CDR3: CASRSDSYGYTF

J: TRBJ1-1
D: .
size: .
V: TRBV19
DNA: TGTGCCAGCACGACCCCAACCCGGGCCGGAGCTTTCTTT
CDR3: CASTTPTRAGAFF

J: TRBJ1-1
D: .
size: .
V: TRBV11-1
DNA: TGTGCCAGCAGCTTAGGCGGAGTCCCGGGGACTGAAGCTTTCTTT
CDR3: CASSLGGVPGTEAFF

J: TRBJ2-7
D: .
size: .
V: TRBV6-5
DNA: TGTGCCAGCAGTTACGCAGGTTACGAGCAGTACTTC
CDR3: CASSYAGYEQYF

J: TRBJ1-1
D: .
size: .
V: TRBV20-1
DNA: TGCAGTGCTAGAGATTTTAAAGCTTTCTTT
CDR3: CSARDFKAFF

J: TRBJ1-2
D: .
size: .
V: TRBV28
DNA: TGTGCCAGCAGTTTATTCGGGGGCGTGAATGGCTACACCTTC
CDR3: CASSLFGGVNGYTF

J: TRBJ1-2
D: .
size: .
V: TRBV29-1
DNA: TGCAGCGTTGTAAAAGGGGACGTCGGCTACACCTTC
CDR3: CSVVKGDVGYTF

J: TRBJ2-7
D: .
size: .
V: TRBV4-1
DNA: TGCGCCAGCAGCCAAGATCTCTACGAGCAGTACTTC
CDR3: CASSQDLYEQYF

J: TRBJ2-2
D: .
size: .
V: TRBV14
DNA: TGTGCCAGCAGCCAATTACAAGTTGGCACGGGGGAGCTGTTTTTT
CDR3: CASSQLQVGTGELFF

J: TRBJ1-4
D: .
size: once
V: TRBV3-1/TRBV3-2
DNA: TGTGCCAGCAGCCAAGATGTGCCCGGCCGACTGATAAATGAAAAACTGTTTTTT
CDR3: CASSQDVPGRLINEKLFF

J: TRBJ2-3
D: .
size: .
V: TRBV4-1
DNA: TGCGCCAGCAGCCCCTCCCGACGGGGGACAGATACGCAGTATTTT
CDR3: CASSPSRRGTDTQYF

J: TRBJ2-1
D: .
size: .
V: TRBV14
DNA: TGTGCCAGCAGCCTCGGGCCCTCCCGCCCACCTTACAATGAGCAGTTCTTC
CDR3: CASSLGPSRPPYNEQFF

J: TRBJ1-2
D: .
size: .
V: TRBV14
DNA: TGTGCCAGCAGCCAAGATTGGGGACTTTATGGCTACACCTTC
CDR3: CASSQDWGLYGYTF

J: TRBJ2-4
D: .
size: .
V: TRBV27
DNA: TGTGCCAGCAGTTTGGGAGTTAGTCGGGCCAAAAACATTCAGTACTTC
CDR3: CASSLGVSRAKNIQYF

J: TRBJ1-6
D: .
size: few
V: TRBV2
DNA: TGTGCCAGCGCGGGCAGGCGGGATTCACCCCTCCACTTT
CDR3: CASAGRRDSPLHF

J: TRBJ1-1
D: .
size: .
V: TRBV30
DNA: TGTGCCTGGAGTGTGGGAATAAACACTGAAGCTTTCTTT
CDR3: CAWSVGINTEAFF

J: TRBJ1-2
D: .
size: .
V: TRBV10-2
DNA: TGCGCCAGCAGTGAGATACTGTTGTCTAGCTATGGCTACACCTTC
CDR3: CASSEILLSSYGYTF

J: TRBJ2-5
D: TRBD2
size: .
V: TRBV19
DNA: TGTGCCAGTAGCCGACTAGCAGGGCAAGAGACCCAGTACTTC
CDR3: CASSRLAGQETQYF

J: TRBJ2-2
D: .
size: few
V: TRBV24-1
DNA: TGTGCCACCTCGATTGGGGAAGACGTGACCGGGGAGCTGTTTTTT
CDR3: CATSIGEDVTGELFF

J: TRBJ2-1
D: .
size: once
V: TRBV19
DNA: TGTGCCAGTACACAGTCGTACAATGAGCAGTTCTTC
CDR3: CASTQSYNEQFF

J: TRBJ1-1
D: .
size: .
V: TRBV5-6
DNA: TGTGCCAGCAGCCGGACACTTCAGAACACTGAAGCTTTCTTT
CDR3: CASSRTLQNTEAFF

J: TRBJ2-7
D: TRBD2
size: .
V: TRBV19
DNA: TGTGCCACCGGACAGCGAGTAGCGGGAGGGCCTTTGGGCGAGCAGTACTTC
CDR3: CATGQRVAGGPLGEQYF

J: TRBJ2-5
D: TRBD2
size: .
V: TRBV7-9
DNA: TGTGCCAGCAGCTCCGGGACTAACCAAGAGACCCAGTACTTC
CDR3: CASSSGTNQETQYF

J: TRBJ1-2
D: .
size: .
V: TRBV28
DNA: TGTGCCAGCAGTTCCCGCCCGTTAGGGAAAGATGGCTACACCTTC
CDR3: CASSSRPLGKDGYTF

J: TRBJ2-7
D: TRBD2
size: .
V: TRBV7-2
DNA: TGTGCCAGCAGCGTAGCAAGCGGGGGTCTTTACGAGCAGTACTTC
CDR3: CASSVASGGLYEQYF

J: TRBJ2-7
D: .
size: .
V: TRBV6-1
DNA: TGTGCCAGCAGTGACCGGCTAGCTTCCCACGAGCAGTACTTC
CDR3: CASSDRLASHEQYF

J: TRBJ1-2
D: .
size: .
V: TRBV2
DNA: TGTGCCAGCAGTGAAGAAAGACAGGCCGGTTACTATGGCTACACCTTC
CDR3: CASSEERQAGYYGYTF

J: TRBJ1-2
D: .
size: .
V: TRBV5-1
DNA: TGCGCCAGCAGCGGACAAAACTATGGCTACACCTTC
CDR3: CASSGQNYGYTF

J: TRBJ1-5
D: .
size: few
V: TRBV5-4
DNA: TGTGCCAGCAGCTTGATGCAGTGGAATCAGCCCCAGCATTTT
CDR3: CASSLMQWNQPQHF

J: TRBJ2-7
D: .
size: .
V: TRBV29-1
DNA: TGCAGCGTTGGACCCCGACTCTCCTACGAGCAGTACTTC
CDR3: CSVGPRLSYEQYF

J: TRBJ2-7
D: .
size: .
V: TRBV5-1
DNA: TGCGCCAGCAGCTTCCTCGCGGGACATACCTACGAGCAGTACTTC
CDR3: CASSFLAGHTYEQYF

J: TRBJ2-1
D: .
size: once
V: TRBV12-3/TRBV12-4
DNA: TGTGCCAGCAGTTCCAAGAATGAGCAGTTCTTC
CDR3: CASSSKNEQFF

J: TRBJ2-5
D: .
size: .
V: TRBV5-1
DNA: TGCGCCAGCAGCTCCTTTAGCGCAAGAGAGACCCAGTACTTC
CDR3: CASSSFSARETQYF

J: TRBJ2-7
D: TRBD2
size: .
V: TRBV6-2/TRBV6-3
DNA: TGTGCCAGCACTTACCCCAGCGGGGGGCTTAACTACGAGCAGTACTTC
CDR3: CASTYPSGGLNYEQYF

J: TRBJ2-1
D: .
size: .
V: TRBV5-1
DNA: TGCGCCAGCAGCTTACGTGATGAGCAGTTCTTC
CDR3: CASSLRDEQFF

J: TRBJ2-2
D: .
size: .
V: TRBV30
DNA: TGTGCCTGGAGTGTACGGGTTACCGGGGAGCTGTTTTTT
CDR3: CAWSVRVTGELFF